Listed here are 20 T cell receptor beta chains from one sample, sequenced in a study of blood T cell repertoires in COVID-19. Sequenced by immunoSEQ multiplex PCR; TCRdb stores in-frame clones only, minus some. Of about 190,000 clones listed, 80% to 90% were seen once; the top ten hold roughly 5.3%. What was sequenced was peripheral blood. The receptors stem from a woman in her seventies with active or convalescent COVID-19.

This clone was seen repeatedly, ten times or more. Distinct nucleotide sequences in the sample also encode this CDR3. The chain couples TRBV9 to TRBJ2-2; perhaps TRBD2 as D (5 bases). V lost 0 bases to trimming and J lost 4 bases, with 16 bases between them. The length of the CDR3 is 17 residues. Germline values: CDR1 SGDLS, CDR2 YYNGEE. CDR3 loop: CASSVGGLARGTGELFF. CDR3 coding DNA: TGTGCCAGCAGCGTAGGAGGGTTAGCTAGAGGCACCGGGGAGCTGTTTTTT.

The table lists this clone with a count of one. The chain employs TRBV5-6 and TRBJ2-3; D is perhaps TRBD2 (5 bases). Germline V gives CDR1 SGHDT, CDR2 YYEEEE. CDR3 length equals 15 residues. Trimming shortened V by 4 bases and J by 3 bases, and 15 bases separated the two germline ends. In nucleotides, the CDR3 is TGTGCCAGCAGCGCAAGACTACCTTCGACAGATACGCAGTATTTT. Translated, it gives CASSARLPSTDTQYF.

Comment on this clone: The same CDR3 arises from other DNA sequences in this sample as well. This chain links TRBV5-1 with TRBJ2-2; no definite D call. The CDR3 covers 13 residues. With 0 bases removed from V and 6 bases from J, the gap between germline ends came to 6 bases. Per germline, CDR1 SGHRS and CDR2 YFSETQ. CDR3 sequence (DNA): TGCGCCAGCAGCTTGGAAGGAGCCGGGGAGCTGTTTTTT. It codes for CASSLEGAGELFF.

Worth noting for this clone: A junction boundary mismatches the germline segment, possibly from a read error. Other nucleotide sequences in the sample specify the same CDR3. This sequence joins TRBV11-2 and TRBJ2-2, with 9 bases that match TRBD2. CDR3 size: 15 residues. The germline V gene has CDR1 SGHAT and CDR2 FQNNGV. The chain's CDR3 is CASSLSGRDTGELFF. In DNA, the CDR3 is TGTGCCAGCAGCCTTAGCGGGAGAGACACCGGAGAGCTGTTTTTT.

On this clone: This same CDR3 is encoded by further DNA sequences in the sample. This sequence joins TRBV28 and TRBJ1-3; D unresolved. Germline V gene lookup returns CDR1 MDHEN and CDR2 SYDVKM. CDR3 size: 14 residues. V gave up 3 bases and J gave up 2 bases, with 8 bases separating them. The CDR3 nucleotides read TGTGCCAGCAGTTTTCGCACTCCTGGAAACACCATATATTTT. This gives the protein CASSFRTPGNTIYF.

This sequence joins TRBV11-2 and TRBJ2-2; D is perhaps TRBD1 (6 bases). CDR1 and CDR2 from the germline V gene are SGHAT and FQNNGV. V gave up 3 bases and J gave up 1 base, with 12 bases separating them. The CDR3 spans 16 residues. The CDR3 spells CASSFRSQGNTGELFF. The CDR3 nucleotides are TGTGCCAGCAGCTTTAGATCACAGGGGAACACCGGGGAGCTGTTTTTT.

V and J are TRBV9 and TRBJ2-4; D possibly corresponds to TRBD1 (6 bases). Trimming stripped 3 bases from V and 3 bases from J, with 13 bases between. This CDR3 contains 15 residues. Germline CDR1 reads SGDLS; CDR2 reads YYNGEE. The CDR3 bases are TGTGCCAGCAGCGGTACAGGGATGGGCAAAAACATTCAGTACTTC. This gives the protein CASSGTGMGKNIQYF.

This clone was observed a single time. The rearrangement links TRBV5-1 to TRBJ2-2; 10 nucleotides match TRBD2. With V trimmed by 4 bases and J by 6 bases, 9 bases remained unmatched. Per germline, CDR1 SGHRS and CDR2 YFSETQ. This CDR3 is 16 amino acids long. The CDR3 loop is CASSLSLAGAAGELFF. The CDR3 DNA reads as TGCGCCAGCAGCCTGAGCCTAGCGGGAGCGGCCGGGGAGCTGTTTTTT.

The genes are TRBV28 and TRBJ2-7; 7 bases are shared with TRBD1. This CDR3 region has 15 residues. The J segment lost 2 bases and the V segment lost 5 bases, leaving 9 bases of the junction unmatched. CDR1 is MDHEN and CDR2 is SYDVKM in the germline V gene. In DNA, the CDR3 is TGTGCCAGCAGTCAAAGACAGGGTTCCACCTACGAGCAGTACTTC. It codes for CASSQRQGSTYEQYF.

The rearrangement joins TRBV4-1 to TRBJ2-5; D is unclear. Germline V gives CDR1 MGHRA, CDR2 YSYEKL. This CDR3 has 13 amino acids. Trimming pared 0 bases from V and 4 bases from J, leaving 6 bases between. Here the CDR3 DNA reads TGCGCCAGCAGCCAAGACCCTATAGAGACCCAGTACTTC. Its translation is CASSQDPIETQYF.

The rearrangement uses TRBV6-5 and TRBJ1-1; unclear D gene. Trimming took off 5 bases at V and 3 bases at J, with 13 bases between the two ends. Germline V gene sequence: CDR1 MNHEY, CDR2 SVGAGI. This CDR3 has 14 residues. CDR3 loop: CASSTPGWYTEAFF. The CDR3 region has the DNA TGTGCCAGCAGTACGCCGGGATGGTACACTGAAGCTTTCTTT.

This clone was seen once. CDR3 loop: CASSFLMNTEAFF. For the CDR3, the DNA is TGTGCCAGCAGTTTTCTAATGAACACTGAAGCTTTCTTT. V usage is TRBV12-3 or TRBV12-4 and J usage is TRBJ1-1; D is ambiguous. The CDR3 runs 13 residues. Trimming pared 3 bases from V and 0 bases from J, leaving 5 bases between.

J is TRBJ2-4 and V is TRBV19, with 8 nucleotides matching TRBD1. Germline V lookup: CDR1 LNHDA, CDR2 SQIVND (reference sequence). The CDR3 runs to 15 residues. The J segment lost 2 bases and the V segment lost 6 bases, leaving 6 bases of the junction unmatched. The CDR3: CASRDRVGPKNIQYF. The CDR3 coding sequence is TGTGCCAGTAGGGACAGGGTAGGTCCCAAAAACATTCAGTACTTC.

V usage is TRBV5-6 and J usage is TRBJ2-2; D perhaps matches TRBD1 (6 bases). This CDR3 spans 18 amino acids. V lost 5 bases and J lost 5, with 25 bases in between. Per germline, CDR1 SGHDT and CDR2 YYEEEE. Here the CDR3 DNA reads TGTGCCAGCAGGCTTGGATCGACAGGCCTCTTGGGGACCGGGGAGCTGTTTTTT. Translating it yields CASRLGSTGLLGTGELFF.

This clone has a handful of counts. The genes are TRBV7-2 and TRBJ2-5; the D is unclear. The germline V gene encodes CDR1 SGHTA and CDR2 FQGNSA. V was shortened by 1 base and J by 2 bases, with 5 bases between the two germline ends. The CDR3 totals 13 residues. The CDR3 coding sequence is TGTGCCAGCAGCTTAGGGCCGCAAGAGACCCAGTACTTC. As protein: CASSLGPQETQYF. The entire variable domain, with the rest obtained from reference TRBV7-2 and TRBJ2-5, is as follows: GAGVSQSPSNKVTEKGKDVELRCDPISGHTALYWYRQSLGQGLEFLIYFQGNSAPDKSGLPSDRFSAERTGGSVSTLTIQRTQQEDSAVYLCASSLGPQETQYFGPGTRLLVL.

In its sample, this clone was seen once. The gene calls are TRBV28 and TRBJ2-5; 14 bases fit TRBD2. Per germline, CDR1 MDHEN and CDR2 SYDVKM. V shed 5 bases, J shed 1 base, and the junction held 3 bases outside the gene matches. The CDR3 extends over 16 amino acids. In DNA, the CDR3 is TGTGCCAGCAGTCCCGGACTAGCGGGAGGCCAAGAGACCCAGTACTTC. Residues: CASSPGLAGGQETQYF.

This chain links TRBV5-1 with TRBJ2-2; D is possibly TRBD2 (6 bases). The CDR3 is made up of 14 amino acids. The germline gives CDR1 SGHRS, CDR2 YFSETQ. Deletions cut 4 bases from V and 4 bases from J, with 11 bases between. DNA of the CDR3: TGCGCCAGCAGCGCGGGACCGGCCACCGGGGAGCTGTTTTTT. Residues: CASSAGPATGELFF.

The chain carries TRBV12-2 and TRBJ2-7; the table's D call TRBD2 went unverified against the DNA. TRBV12-2 is an annotated pseudogene. This CDR3 region has 18 residues. CDR3 region: CASHPQKSPGVTSYEQYF. CDR3 DNA sequence: TGTGCAAGTCACCCCCAAAAGAGTCCGGGAGTCACCTCCTACGAGCAGTACTTC.

The rearrangement links TRBV28 to TRBJ2-7, with a weak D call TRBD2 (7 bases). The CDR3 runs 12 residues. Germline V lookup: CDR1 MDHEN, CDR2 SYDVKM. V was trimmed by 3 bases and J by 6 bases, leaving 9 bases between them. CDR3 protein: CASSLRGLEQYF. The CDR3 DNA reads TGTGCCAGCAGTTTGCGGGGGCTCGAGCAGTACTTC.

The chain is built from TRBV11-2 and TRBJ2-5; 7 nucleotides match TRBD2. The length of the CDR3 is 14 residues. CDR1 and CDR2 from the germline V gene are SGHAT and FQNNGV. Losses at the gene ends were 7 bases for V and 4 bases for J; bases not matched to a gene: 9. CDR3 loop: CASTLGGSAETQYF. The CDR3, as DNA: TGTGCCAGCACCCTGGGCGGGAGTGCAGAGACCCAGTACTTC.